The next 4 T cell receptor beta chains were all read from a single sample in a study of regulatory T cells in long-lasting Graves disease. Time point of the sample: persistent/refractory GD, antithyroid drugs over 5 years with positive TRAb. Making the TCR library involved RNA that had been extracted from PBMCs. Sequencing libraries for TCR beta were prepared with iRepertoire HTBI primers and Arm-PCR of CDR3 regions. One entry per CDR3 protein, called by TCRdb with MiXCR from the multiplex PCR reads. The sample has over 650,000 distinct CDR3 sequences, 30% seen once; the top ten hold 40% to 50%. The specimen was peripheral blood mononuclear cells (PBMCs), collected when the disease was refractory, from a patient treated with antithyroid drugs. The receptor set was obtained from a female donor with Graves disease.

This clonotype was counted at least ten times. This chain joins TRBV27 and TRBJ2-7, with TRBD1 matching over 10 bases. V was pared by 5 bases and J by 5 bases, with 12 bases of the junction left unmatched. From germline, CDR1 is MNHEY and CDR2 SMNVEV (reference sequence). The CDR3 loop spans 16 amino acids. The CDR3 nucleotides read TGTGCCAGCAGTGCCCTACCGGGACAGGGGAGTAACGAGCAGTACTTC. It specifies CASSALPGQGSNEQYF.

The sample holds a few counts of this clonotype. The chain carries TRBV7-6 and TRBJ1-5, with D tentatively TRBD1 (5 bases). The CDR3 sequence is 14 residues long. The germline CDR1 and CDR2 sequences are SGHVS and FNYEAQ. Trimming stripped 5 bases from V and 4 bases from J, with 12 bases between. In nucleotides, the CDR3 is TGTGCCAGCAGCCCGAGGACACGGAATCAGCCCCAGCATTTT. Protein sequence: CASSPRTRNQPQHF.

The V call is TRBV28, the J call TRBJ2-3; 16 bases fit TRBD2. The CDR3 contains 17 residues. Looked up from germline, CDR1 is MDHEN and CDR2 is SYDVKM. Trimming removed 5 bases from V and 11 bases from J; junction bases left unmatched: 13. As DNA, the CDR3 is TGTGCCAGCAGTGCTTCCGGGACTAGCGGGAGGGCCGGGGGGCAGTATTTT. Its protein is CASSASGTSGRAGGQYF.

In its sample, this clonotype was seen a few times. The chain carries TRBV7-9 and TRBJ1-2, with 7 bases that match TRBD1. Unmatched junction bases numbered 4, after V lost 5 bases and J lost 4 bases. Germline loops: CDR1 SEHNR, CDR2 FQNEAQ (reference sequence). The CDR3 runs 13 residues. This chain's CDR3 is CASSARDSYGYTF. CDR3 coding DNA: TGTGCCAGCAGCGCCAGGGACAGCTATGGCTACACCTTC. The variable domain in full, completed from reference TRBV7-9 and TRBJ1-2, reads DTGVSQNPRHKITKRGQNVTFRCDPISEHNRLYWYRQTLGQGPEFLTYFQNEAQLEKSRLLSDRFSAERPKGSFSTLEIQRTEQGDSAMYLCASSARDSYGYTFGSGTRLTVV.